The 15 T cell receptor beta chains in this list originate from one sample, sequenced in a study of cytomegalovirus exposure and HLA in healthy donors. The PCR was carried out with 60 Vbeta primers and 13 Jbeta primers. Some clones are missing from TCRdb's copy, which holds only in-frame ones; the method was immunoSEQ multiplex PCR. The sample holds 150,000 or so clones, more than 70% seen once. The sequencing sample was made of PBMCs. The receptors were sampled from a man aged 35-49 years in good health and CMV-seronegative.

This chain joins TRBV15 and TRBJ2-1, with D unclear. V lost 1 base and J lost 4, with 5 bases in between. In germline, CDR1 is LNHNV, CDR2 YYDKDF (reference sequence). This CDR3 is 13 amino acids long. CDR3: CATSRVQYNEQFF. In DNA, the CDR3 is TGTGCCACCAGCAGAGTTCAGTACAATGAGCAGTTCTTC.

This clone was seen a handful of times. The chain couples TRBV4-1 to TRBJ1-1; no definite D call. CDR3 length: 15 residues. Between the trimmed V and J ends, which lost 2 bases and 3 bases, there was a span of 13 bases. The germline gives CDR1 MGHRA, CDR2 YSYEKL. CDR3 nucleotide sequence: TGCGCCAGCAGCCAACAGACAACGGCCTACACTGAAGCTTTCTTT. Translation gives CASSQQTTAYTEAFF.

Here the CDR3 DNA reads TGTGCCAGCAGTTACTCGAGTCCCGGGGCCAACGTCCTGACTTTC. Its translation: CASSYSSPGANVLTF. The chain combines TRBV6-6 with TRBJ2-6, with D uncertain. Germline CDR1 reads MNHNY; CDR2 reads SVGAGI (reference sequence). There are 15 residues in the CDR3. V was pared by 0 bases and J by 4 bases, with 7 bases between.

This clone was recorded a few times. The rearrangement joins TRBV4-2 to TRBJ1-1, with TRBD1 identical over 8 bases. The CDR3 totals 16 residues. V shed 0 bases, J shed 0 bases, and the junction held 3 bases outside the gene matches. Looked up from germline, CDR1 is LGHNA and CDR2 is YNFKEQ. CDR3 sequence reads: CASSQDRTGLNTEAFF. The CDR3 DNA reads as TGTGCCAGCAGCCAAGATAGGACAGGGTTGAACACTGAAGCTTTCTTT.

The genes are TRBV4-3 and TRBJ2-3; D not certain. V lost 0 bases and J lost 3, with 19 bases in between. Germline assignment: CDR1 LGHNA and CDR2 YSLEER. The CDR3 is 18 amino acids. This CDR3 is CASSQESRFNPRTDTQYF. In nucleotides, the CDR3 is TGCGCCAGCAGCCAAGAGTCCAGGTTCAACCCCAGGACAGATACGCAGTATTTT.

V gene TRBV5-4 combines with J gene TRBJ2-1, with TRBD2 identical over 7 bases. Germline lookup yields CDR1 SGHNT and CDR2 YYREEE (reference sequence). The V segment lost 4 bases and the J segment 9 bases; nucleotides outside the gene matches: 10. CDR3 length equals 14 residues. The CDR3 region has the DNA TGTGCCAGCAGCCCCCGACTAGCATACGGTGAGCAGTTCTTC. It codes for CASSPRLAYGEQFF.

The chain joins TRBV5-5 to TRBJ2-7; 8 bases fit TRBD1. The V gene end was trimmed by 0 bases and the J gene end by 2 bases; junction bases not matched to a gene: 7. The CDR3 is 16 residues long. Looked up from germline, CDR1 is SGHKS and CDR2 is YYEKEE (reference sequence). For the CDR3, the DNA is TGTGCCAGCAGCTTGGCCCGGACAGGGTCCCCCTACGAGCAGTACTTC. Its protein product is CASSLARTGSPYEQYF.

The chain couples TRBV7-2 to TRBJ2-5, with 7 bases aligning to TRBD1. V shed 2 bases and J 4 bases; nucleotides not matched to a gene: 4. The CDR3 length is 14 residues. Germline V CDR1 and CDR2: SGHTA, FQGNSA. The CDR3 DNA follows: TGTGCCAGCAGCTTACGAACAGGGGTAGAGACCCAGTACTTC. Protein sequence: CASSLRTGVETQYF.

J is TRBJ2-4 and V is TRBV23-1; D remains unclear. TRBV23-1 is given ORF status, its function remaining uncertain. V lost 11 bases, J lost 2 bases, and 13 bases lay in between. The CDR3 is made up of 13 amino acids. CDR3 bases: TGCGCCCCGAACCAGGTTTCCAAAAACATTCAGTACTTC. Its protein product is CAPNQVSKNIQYF.

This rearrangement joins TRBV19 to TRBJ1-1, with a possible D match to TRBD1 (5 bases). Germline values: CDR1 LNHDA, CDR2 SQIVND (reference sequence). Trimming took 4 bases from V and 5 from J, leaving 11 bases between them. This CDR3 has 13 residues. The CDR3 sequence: CASSNQGFTEAFF. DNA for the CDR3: TGTGCCAGTAGTAACCAGGGATTTACTGAAGCTTTCTTT.

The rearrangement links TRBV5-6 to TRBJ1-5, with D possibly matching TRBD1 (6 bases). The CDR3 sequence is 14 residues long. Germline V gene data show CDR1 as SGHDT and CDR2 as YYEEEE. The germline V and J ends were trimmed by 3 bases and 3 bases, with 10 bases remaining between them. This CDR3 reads CASSSGVFNQPQHF. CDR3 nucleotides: TGTGCCAGCAGCTCAGGGGTATTCAATCAGCCCCAGCATTTT.

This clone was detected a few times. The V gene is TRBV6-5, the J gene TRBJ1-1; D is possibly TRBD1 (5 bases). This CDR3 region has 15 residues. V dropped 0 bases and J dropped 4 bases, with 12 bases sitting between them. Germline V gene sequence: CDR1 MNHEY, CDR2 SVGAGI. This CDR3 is CASSYSAGMGTEAFF. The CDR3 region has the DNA TGTGCCAGCAGTTACTCGGCAGGGATGGGCACTGAAGCTTTCTTT.

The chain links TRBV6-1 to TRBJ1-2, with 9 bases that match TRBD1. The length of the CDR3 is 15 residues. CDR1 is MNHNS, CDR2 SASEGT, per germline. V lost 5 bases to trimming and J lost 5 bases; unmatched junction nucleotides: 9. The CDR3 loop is CASSPRTGEAYGYTF. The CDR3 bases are TGTGCCAGCAGTCCCCGGACAGGGGAGGCATATGGCTACACCTTC.

CDR3 DNA sequence: TGTGCCAGCAGTCTGACAGGGGGCGAGCAGTACTTC. This gives the protein CASSLTGGEQYF. The genes are TRBV6-4 and TRBJ2-7; 9 positions match TRBD1. J lost 6 bases, V lost 5 bases, and 2 bases had no gene match. CDR1 and CDR2 from the germline V gene are MRHNA and SNTAGT. This CDR3 is 12 amino acids long.

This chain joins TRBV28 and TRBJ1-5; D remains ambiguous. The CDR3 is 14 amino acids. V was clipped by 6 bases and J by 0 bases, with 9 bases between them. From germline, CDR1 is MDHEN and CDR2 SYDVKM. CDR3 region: CASSRLLSNQPQHF. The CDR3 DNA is TGTGCCAGCAGCCGACTCCTTAGCAATCAGCCCCAGCATTTT.